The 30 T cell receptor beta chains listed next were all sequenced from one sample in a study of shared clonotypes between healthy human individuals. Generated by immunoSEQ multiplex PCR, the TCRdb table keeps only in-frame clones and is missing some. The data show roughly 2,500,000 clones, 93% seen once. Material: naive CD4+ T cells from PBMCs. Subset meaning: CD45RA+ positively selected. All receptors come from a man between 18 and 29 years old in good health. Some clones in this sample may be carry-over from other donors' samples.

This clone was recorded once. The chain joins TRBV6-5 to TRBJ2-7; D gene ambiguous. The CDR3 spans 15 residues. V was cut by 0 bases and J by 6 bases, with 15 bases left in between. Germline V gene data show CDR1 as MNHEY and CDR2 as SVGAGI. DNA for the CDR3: TGTGCCAGCAGTTACTCCCCCCGTTTGGCGGCCGAGCAGTACTTC. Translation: CASSYSPRLAAEQYF.

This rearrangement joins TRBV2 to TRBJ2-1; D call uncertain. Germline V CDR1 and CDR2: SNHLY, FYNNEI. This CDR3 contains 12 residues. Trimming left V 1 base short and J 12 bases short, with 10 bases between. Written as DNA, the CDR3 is TGTGCCAGCAGTGAAGGGTGGGCGGTGCAGTTCTTC. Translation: CASSEGWAVQFF.

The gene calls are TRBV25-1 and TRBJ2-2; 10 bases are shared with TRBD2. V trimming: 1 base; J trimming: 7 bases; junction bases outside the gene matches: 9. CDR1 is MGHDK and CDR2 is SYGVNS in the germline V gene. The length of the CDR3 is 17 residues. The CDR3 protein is CASSELGLAGVGGELFF. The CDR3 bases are TGTGCCAGCAGTGAATTGGGGCTAGCGGGAGTCGGCGGGGAGCTGTTTTTT.

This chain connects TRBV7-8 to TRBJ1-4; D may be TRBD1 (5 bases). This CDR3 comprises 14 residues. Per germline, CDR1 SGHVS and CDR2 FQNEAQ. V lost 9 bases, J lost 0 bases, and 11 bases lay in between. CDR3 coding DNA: TGTGCCAGTAGGGGACCCGCAACTAATGAAAAACTGTTTTTT. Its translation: CASRGPATNEKLFF.

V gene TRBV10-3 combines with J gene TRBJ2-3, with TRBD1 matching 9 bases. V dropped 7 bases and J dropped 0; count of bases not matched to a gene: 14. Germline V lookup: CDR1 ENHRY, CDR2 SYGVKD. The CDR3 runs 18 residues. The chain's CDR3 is CAITKNGIGQGSTDTQYF. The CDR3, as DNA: TGTGCCATCACCAAAAATGGTATCGGACAGGGGAGCACAGATACGCAGTATTTT.

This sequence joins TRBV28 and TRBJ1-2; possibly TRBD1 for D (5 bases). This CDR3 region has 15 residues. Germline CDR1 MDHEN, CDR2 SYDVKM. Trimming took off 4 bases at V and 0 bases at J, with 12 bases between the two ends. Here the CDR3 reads CASSYQGTSNYGYTF. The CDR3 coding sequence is TGTGCCAGCAGTTACCAGGGTACCTCTAACTATGGCTACACCTTC.

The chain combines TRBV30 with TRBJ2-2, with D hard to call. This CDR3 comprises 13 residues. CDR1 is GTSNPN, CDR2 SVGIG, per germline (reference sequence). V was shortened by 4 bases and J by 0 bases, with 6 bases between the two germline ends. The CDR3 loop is CAWTAANTGELFF. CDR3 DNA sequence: TGTGCCTGGACTGCGGCGAACACCGGGGAGCTGTTTTTT.

The CDR3 nucleotides are TGTGCCAGCAGCTTAGAGGGGACAGGGGGCAGGTCACCCCTCCACTTT. Amino acid sequence: CASSLEGTGGRSPLHF. V usage is TRBV7-2 and J usage is TRBJ1-6; 12 nucleotides match TRBD1. V lost 1 base, J lost 10 bases, and 5 bases stayed unmatched. CDR3 length equals 16 residues. Looked up from germline, CDR1 is SGHTA and CDR2 is FQGNSA. Drawing the rest from reference TRBV7-2 and TRBJ1-6, the complete variable domain is GAGVSQSPSNKVTEKGKDVELRCDPISGHTALYWYRQSLGQGLEFLIYFQGNSAPDKSGLPSDRFSAERTGGSVSTLTIQRTQQEDSAVYLCASSLEGTGGRSPLHFGNGTRLTVT.

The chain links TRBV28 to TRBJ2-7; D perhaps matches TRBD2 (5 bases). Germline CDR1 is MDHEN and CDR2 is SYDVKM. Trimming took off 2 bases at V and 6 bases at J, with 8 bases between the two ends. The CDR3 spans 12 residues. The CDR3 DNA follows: TGTGCCAGCAGTTTAGATGCGGGCGAGCAGTACTTC. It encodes CASSLDAGEQYF. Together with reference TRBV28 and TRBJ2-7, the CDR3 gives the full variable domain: DVKVTQSSRYLVKRTGEKVFLECVQDMDHENMFWYRQDPGLGLRLIYFSYDVKMKEKGDIPEGYSVSREKKERFSLILESASTNQTSMYLCASSLDAGEQYFGPGTRLTVT.

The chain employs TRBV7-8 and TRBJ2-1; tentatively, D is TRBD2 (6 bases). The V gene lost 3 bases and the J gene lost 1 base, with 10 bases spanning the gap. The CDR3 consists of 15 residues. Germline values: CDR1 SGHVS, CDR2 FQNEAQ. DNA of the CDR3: TGTGCCAGCAGCTTCGAGGGAGGTTCCTACAATGAGCAGTTCTTC. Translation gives CASSFEGGSYNEQFF.

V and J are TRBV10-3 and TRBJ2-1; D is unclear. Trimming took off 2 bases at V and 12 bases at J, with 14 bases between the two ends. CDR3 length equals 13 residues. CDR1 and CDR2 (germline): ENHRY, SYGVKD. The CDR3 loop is CAISESTLAGQFF. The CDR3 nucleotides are TGTGCCATCAGTGAGAGTACCCTCGCTGGGCAGTTCTTC.

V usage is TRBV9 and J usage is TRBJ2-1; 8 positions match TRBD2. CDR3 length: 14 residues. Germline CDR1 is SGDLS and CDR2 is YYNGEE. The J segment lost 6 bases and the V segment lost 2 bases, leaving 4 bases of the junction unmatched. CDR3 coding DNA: TGTGCCAGCAGCGTCTATGGGACTAGCAATGAGCAGTTCTTC. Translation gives CASSVYGTSNEQFF.

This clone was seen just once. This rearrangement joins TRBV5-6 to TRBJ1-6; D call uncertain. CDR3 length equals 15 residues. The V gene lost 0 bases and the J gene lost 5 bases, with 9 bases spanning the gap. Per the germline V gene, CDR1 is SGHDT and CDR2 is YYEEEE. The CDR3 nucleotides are TGTGCCAGCAGCTTGGGTGCAGTTGATAATTCACCCCTCCACTTT. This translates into CASSLGAVDNSPLHF.

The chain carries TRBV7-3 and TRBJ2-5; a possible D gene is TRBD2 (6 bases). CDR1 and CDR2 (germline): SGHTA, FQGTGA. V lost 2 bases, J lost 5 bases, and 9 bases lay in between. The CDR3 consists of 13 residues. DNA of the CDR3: TGTGCCAGCAGCTTAGTTGGGGGGGAGACCCAGTACTTC. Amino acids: CASSLVGGETQYF.

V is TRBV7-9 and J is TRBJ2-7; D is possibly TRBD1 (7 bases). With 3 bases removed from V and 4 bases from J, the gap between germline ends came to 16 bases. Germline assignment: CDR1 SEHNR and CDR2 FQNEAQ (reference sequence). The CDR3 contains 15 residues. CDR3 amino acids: CASSLSQGGRYEQYF. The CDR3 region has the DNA TGTGCCAGCAGCTTGTCGCAGGGGGGCCGTTACGAGCAGTACTTC.

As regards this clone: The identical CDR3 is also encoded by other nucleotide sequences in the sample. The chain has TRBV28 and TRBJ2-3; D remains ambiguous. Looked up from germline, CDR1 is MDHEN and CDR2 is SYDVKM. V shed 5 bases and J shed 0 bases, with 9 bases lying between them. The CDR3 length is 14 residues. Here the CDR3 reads CASSLVQSTDTQYF. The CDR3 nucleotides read TGTGCCAGCAGTCTCGTACAGAGCACAGATACGCAGTATTTT. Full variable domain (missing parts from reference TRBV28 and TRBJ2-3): DVKVTQSSRYLVKRTGEKVFLECVQDMDHENMFWYRQDPGLGLRLIYFSYDVKMKEKGDIPEGYSVSREKKERFSLILESASTNQTSMYLCASSLVQSTDTQYFGPGTRLTVL.

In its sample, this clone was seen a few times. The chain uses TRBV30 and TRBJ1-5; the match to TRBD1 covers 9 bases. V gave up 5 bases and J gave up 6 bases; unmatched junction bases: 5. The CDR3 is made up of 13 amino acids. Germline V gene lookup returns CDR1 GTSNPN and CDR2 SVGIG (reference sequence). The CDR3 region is CAWDRGRRQPQHF. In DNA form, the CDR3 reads TGTGCCTGGGACAGGGGGAGACGTCAGCCCCAGCATTTT.

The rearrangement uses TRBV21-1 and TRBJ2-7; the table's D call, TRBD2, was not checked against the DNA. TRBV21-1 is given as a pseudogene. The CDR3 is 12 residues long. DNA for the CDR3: TGTGCCAGCAGTCCTAGGACCTACGAGCAGTACTTC. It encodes CASSPRTYEQYF.

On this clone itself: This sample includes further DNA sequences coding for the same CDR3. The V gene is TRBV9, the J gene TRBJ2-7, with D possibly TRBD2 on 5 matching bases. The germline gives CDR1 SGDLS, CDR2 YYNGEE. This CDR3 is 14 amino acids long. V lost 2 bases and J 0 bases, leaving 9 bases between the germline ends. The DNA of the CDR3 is TGTGCCAGCAGCGTGTTAGGGAGCTCCTACGAGCAGTACTTC. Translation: CASSVLGSSYEQYF.

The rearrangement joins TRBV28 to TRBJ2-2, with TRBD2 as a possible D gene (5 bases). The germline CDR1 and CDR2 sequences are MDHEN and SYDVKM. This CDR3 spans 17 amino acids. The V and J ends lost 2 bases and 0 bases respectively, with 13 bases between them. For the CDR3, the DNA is TGTGCCAGCAGTTTACCGGGGAAGGGTTCGAACACCGGGGAGCTGTTTTTT. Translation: CASSLPGKGSNTGELFF.

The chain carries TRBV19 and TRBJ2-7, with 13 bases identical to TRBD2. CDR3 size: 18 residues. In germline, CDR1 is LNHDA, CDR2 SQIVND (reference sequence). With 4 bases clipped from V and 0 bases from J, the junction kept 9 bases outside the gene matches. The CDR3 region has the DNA TGTGCCAGTAGTACACGGACTAGCGGGAGCCCAAGCTCCTACGAGCAGTACTTC. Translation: CASSTRTSGSPSSYEQYF.

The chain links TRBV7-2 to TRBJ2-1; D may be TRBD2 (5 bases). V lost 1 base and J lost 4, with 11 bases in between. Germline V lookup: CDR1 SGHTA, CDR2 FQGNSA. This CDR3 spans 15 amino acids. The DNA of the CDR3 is TGTGCCAGCAGCTTAGACCCACGGGGATACAATGAGCAGTTCTTC. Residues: CASSLDPRGYNEQFF. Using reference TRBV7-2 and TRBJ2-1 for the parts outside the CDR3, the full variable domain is GAGVSQSPSNKVTEKGKDVELRCDPISGHTALYWYRQSLGQGLEFLIYFQGNSAPDKSGLPSDRFSAERTGGSVSTLTIQRTQQEDSAVYLCASSLDPRGYNEQFFGPGTRLTVL.

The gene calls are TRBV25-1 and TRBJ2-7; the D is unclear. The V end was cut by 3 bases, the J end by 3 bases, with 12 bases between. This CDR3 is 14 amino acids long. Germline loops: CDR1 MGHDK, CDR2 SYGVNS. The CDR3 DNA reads TGTGCCAGCAGTGAGTCAGGTATGTTCTACGAGCAGTACTTC. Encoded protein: CASSESGMFYEQYF.

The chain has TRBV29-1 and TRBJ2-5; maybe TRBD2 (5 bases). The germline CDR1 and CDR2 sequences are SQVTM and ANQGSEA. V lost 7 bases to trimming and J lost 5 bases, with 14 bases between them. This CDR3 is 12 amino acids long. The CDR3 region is CSGFAGGETQYF. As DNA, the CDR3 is TGCAGCGGCTTTGCGGGCGGGGAGACCCAGTACTTC.

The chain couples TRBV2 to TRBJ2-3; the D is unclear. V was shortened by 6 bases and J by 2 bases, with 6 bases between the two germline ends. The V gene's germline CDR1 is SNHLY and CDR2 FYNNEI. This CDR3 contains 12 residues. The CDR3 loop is CASRYFTDTQYF. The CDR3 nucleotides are TGTGCCAGCAGGTATTTCACAGATACGCAGTATTTT. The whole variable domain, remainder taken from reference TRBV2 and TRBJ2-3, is EPEVTQTPSHQVTQMGQEVILRCVPISNHLYFYWYRQILGQKVEFLVSFYNNEISEKSEIFDDQFSVERPDGSNFTLKIRSTKLEDSAMYFCASRYFTDTQYFGPGTRLTVL.

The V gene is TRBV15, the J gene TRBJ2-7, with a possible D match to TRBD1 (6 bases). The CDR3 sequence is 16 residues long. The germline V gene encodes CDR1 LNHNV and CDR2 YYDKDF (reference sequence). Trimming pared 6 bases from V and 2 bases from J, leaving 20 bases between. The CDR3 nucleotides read TGTGCCACCAGTGGGGCTTGGAGGACAGCAACCTACGAGCAGTACTTC. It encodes CATSGAWRTATYEQYF.

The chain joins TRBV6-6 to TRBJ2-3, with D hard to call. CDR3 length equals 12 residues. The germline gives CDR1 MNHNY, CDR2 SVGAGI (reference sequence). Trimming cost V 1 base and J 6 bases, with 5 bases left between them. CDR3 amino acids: CASSYLGDTQYF. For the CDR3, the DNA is TGTGCCAGCAGTTACTTAGGGGATACGCAGTATTTT.

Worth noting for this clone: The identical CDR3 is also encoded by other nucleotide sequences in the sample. DNA of the CDR3: TGTGCCAGCAGCTCCAGACTAGCGGGAGGCACAGATACGCAGTATTTT. Protein product: CASSSRLAGGTDTQYF. V gene TRBV7-3 combines with J gene TRBJ2-3, with 12 bases fitting TRBD2. Germline loops: CDR1 SGHTA, CDR2 FQGTGA. CDR3 length: 16 amino acids. The V gene end was trimmed by 4 bases and the J gene end by 1 base; junction bases not matched to a gene: 3.

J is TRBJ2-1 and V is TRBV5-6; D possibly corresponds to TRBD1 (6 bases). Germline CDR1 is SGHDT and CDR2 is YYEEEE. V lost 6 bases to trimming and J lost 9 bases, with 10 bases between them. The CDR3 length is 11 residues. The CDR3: CASTVGGEQFF. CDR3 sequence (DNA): TGTGCCAGCACCGTAGGGGGTGAGCAGTTCTTC. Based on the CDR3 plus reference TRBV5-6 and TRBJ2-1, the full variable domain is DAGVTQSPTHLIKTRGQQVTLRCSPKSGHDTVSWYQQALGQGPQFIFQYYEEEERQRGNFPDRFSGHQFPNYSSELNVNALLLGDSALYLCASTVGGEQFFGPGTRLTVL.

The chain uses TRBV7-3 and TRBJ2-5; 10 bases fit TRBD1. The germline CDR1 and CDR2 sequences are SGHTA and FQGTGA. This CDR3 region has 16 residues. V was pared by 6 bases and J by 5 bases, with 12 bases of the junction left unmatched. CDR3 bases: TGTGCCAGCAGTTCCCAGGGGGGACAGGGGTTTGAGACCCAGTACTTC. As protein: CASSSQGGQGFETQYF.